The 29 T cell receptor beta chains reported below all come from one sample, sequenced in a study of monozygotic twins with inflammatory bowel disease. From its re-call of the 5' RACE reads, TCRdb lists each CDR3 protein once, without DNA. With 400,000 to 500,000 distinct CDR3 sequences in the sample, the ten largest clones hold less than 2.5%. Sample: blood. All receptors come from a human donor with ulcerative colitis or Crohn's disease, or a healthy co-twin of an affected twin (not recorded which).

CDR3: CASSLGLAVHNEQFF. The J gene is TRBJ2-1, the V gene TRBV7-9; TCRdb's D call of TRBD2 is untestable without DNA. This CDR3 has 15 residues. Germline V gene data show CDR1 as SEHNR and CDR2 as FQNEAQ (reference sequence).

V and J are TRBV7-2 and TRBJ2-7; the TCRdb call, TRBD1, lacks DNA for checking. CDR3 length: 14 amino acids. From germline, CDR1 is SGHTA and CDR2 FQGNSA. CDR3 sequence: CASTLAGGVYEQYF.

The V and J genes are TRBV7-2 and TRBJ2-7; TCRdb selects TRBD1, and the lack of DNA leaves this call unchecked. The germline V gene has CDR1 SGHTA and CDR2 FQGNSA. This CDR3 spans 15 amino acids. The CDR3 sequence: CASSLRGTGVHEQYF.

The chain employs TRBV27 and TRBJ2-7. The CDR3 contains 13 residues. Germline V lookup: CDR1 MNHEY, CDR2 SMNVEV (reference sequence). The CDR3 loop reads CASRGKIKYEQYF.

This chain connects TRBV29-1 to TRBJ2-3; no DNA is available, so the TRBD2 call from TCRdb remains unchecked. The CDR3 is 14 residues long. Germline assignment: CDR1 SQVTM and CDR2 ANQGSEA. The CDR3 region is CSVNSGLGTDTQYF.

The chain couples TRBV27 to TRBJ1-6; the D call of TRBD1 rests on TCRdb alone, since no DNA is present to check it. The CDR3 spans 15 residues. CDR1 is MNHEY and CDR2 is SMNVEV in the germline V gene (reference sequence). The CDR3 protein is CASRIDRGTGSPLHF.

The V and J genes are TRBV24-1 and TRBJ2-1; the D call from TCRdb, TRBD2, cannot be confirmed without DNA. Germline CDR1 KGHDR, CDR2 SFDVKD. The CDR3 is 17 amino acids. The CDR3 sequence is CATEGVAGERSYNEQFF.

V and J are TRBV7-9 and TRBJ1-1; without DNA, the TCRdb call of TRBD1 cannot be checked. Germline V gene data show CDR1 as SEHNR and CDR2 as FQNEAQ (reference sequence). The CDR3 has 14 amino acids. The chain's CDR3 is CASSPAGVNTEAFF.

The chain employs TRBV6-4 and TRBJ2-4; TCRdb calls TRBD2, which cannot be checked without DNA. This CDR3 region has 19 residues. From germline, CDR1 is MRHNA and CDR2 SNTAGT. CDR3 sequence: CASTRLAGVGDLAKNIQYF.

The chain carries TRBV7-9 and TRBJ2-5; TCRdb designates TRBD1, a call that cannot be tested without DNA. CDR3 length: 13 residues. Germline V gene lookup returns CDR1 SEHNR and CDR2 FQNEAQ (reference sequence). Here the CDR3 reads CASSFRGPETQYF.

The chain joins TRBV5-1 to TRBJ1-6; TCRdb proposes TRBD1, but this gene call is untestable without DNA. This CDR3 comprises 13 residues. Germline-derived CDR1 and CDR2 are SGHRS and YFSETQ. The CDR3 sequence: CASGPGGNSPLHF.

The rearrangement links TRBV6-2 or TRBV6-3 to TRBJ1-5. The CDR3 is 12 residues long. Germline CDR1 reads MNHEY; CDR2 reads SVGEGT. The CDR3 spells CASTGPNQPQHF.

The chain combines TRBV5-4 with TRBJ2-1; no DNA is available, so the TRBD2 call from TCRdb remains unchecked. This CDR3 comprises 15 residues. Germline values: CDR1 SGHNT, CDR2 YYREEE (reference sequence). CDR3: CASSELAGILDEQFF.

This sequence joins TRBV9 and TRBJ1-4; TCRdb reports TRBD1, a call that lacks DNA to check it against. The V gene's germline CDR1 is SGDLS and CDR2 YYNGEE. The CDR3 sequence is 14 residues long. The CDR3 reads CASSVDRGSEKLFF.

This chain joins TRBV14 and TRBJ2-7; the D gene TCRdb calls, TRBD1, cannot be checked with no DNA. Germline V gives CDR1 SGHDN, CDR2 FVKESK. CDR3 length equals 20 residues. The CDR3 loop reads CASSLLTGTSKRRTVGEQYF.

The CDR3 loop reads CASGGYTGANVLTF. This rearrangement joins TRBV9 to TRBJ2-6; TCRdb lists TRBD1, though no DNA is available to test this call. In germline, CDR1 is SGDLS, CDR2 YYNGEE. The CDR3 sequence is 14 residues long.

The chain uses TRBV23-1 and TRBJ1-4; TCRdb gives TRBD1 as the D gene, but with no DNA this cannot be confirmed. Being an ORF, TRBV23-1 has a function that is uncertain. The CDR3 consists of 20 residues. The CDR3 here is CASSQSARDRVEKANEKLFF.

The chain joins TRBV5-4 to TRBJ1-1. There are 16 residues in the CDR3. CDR1 and CDR2 from the germline V gene are SGHNT and YYREEE (reference sequence). The CDR3: CASSLLNLDRNTEAFF.

The J gene is TRBJ2-3, the V gene TRBV30; TCRdb's D call, TRBD2, is unchecked because there is no DNA. This CDR3 comprises 16 residues. Germline V gene sequence: CDR1 GTSNPN, CDR2 SVGIG (reference sequence). CDR3: CAWSVQLAGGGDTQYF.

The rearrangement uses TRBV7-2 and TRBJ2-1; TCRdb's D gene call, TRBD1, goes unchecked for lack of DNA. The CDR3 contains 15 residues. CDR1 SGHTA and CDR2 FQGNSA come from the germline V gene. CDR3 loop: CASSLGANPNNEQFF.

This sequence joins TRBV14 and TRBJ1-1. The length of the CDR3 is 14 residues. Germline assignment: CDR1 SGHDN and CDR2 FVKESK. The CDR3 loop is CASSLKAENTEAFF.

The chain has TRBV28 and TRBJ2-1; the TRBD2 assignment by TCRdb is unverifiable without DNA. CDR3 size: 15 residues. CDR1 and CDR2 from the germline V gene are MDHEN and SYDVKM. CDR3 sequence: CASTASGRAHWEQFF. The whole variable domain, filled in from reference TRBV28 and TRBJ2-1, reads DVKVTQSSRYLVKRTGEKVFLECVQDMDHENMFWYRQDPGLGLRLIYFSYDVKMKEKGDIPEGYSVSREKKERFSLILESASTNQTSMYLCASTASGRAHWEQFFGPGTRLTVL.

The rearrangement joins TRBV5-4 to TRBJ2-7; the TCRdb call, TRBD2, lacks DNA for checking. Per the germline V gene, CDR1 is SGHNT and CDR2 is YYREEE (reference sequence). CDR3 size: 15 residues. CDR3 region: CASSFASGRAYEQYF. Full variable domain (rest looked up from reference TRBV5-4 and TRBJ2-7): ETGVTQSPTHLIKTRGQQVTLRCSSQSGHNTVSWYQQALGQGPQFIFQYYREEENGRGNFPPRFSGLQFPNYSSELNVNALELDDSALYLCASSFASGRAYEQYFGPGTRLTVT.

V gene TRBV20-1 combines with J gene TRBJ2-2; no DNA is available, so the TRBD1 call from TCRdb remains unchecked. This CDR3 is 14 amino acids long. Germline assignment: CDR1 DFQATT and CDR2 SNEGSKA (reference sequence). The CDR3 loop is CSAAGTANTGELFF.

This chain uses TRBV5-1 with TRBJ2-1; as DNA is missing, the TRBD2 call by TCRdb cannot be tested. This CDR3 contains 15 residues. Germline CDR1 is SGHRS and CDR2 is YFSETQ. CDR3: CASSLEGGTYNEQFF.

The chain joins TRBV4-2 to TRBJ2-1; without DNA, the TCRdb call of TRBD2 cannot be checked. Germline values: CDR1 LGHNA, CDR2 YNFKEQ. CDR3 length: 18 amino acids. This CDR3 is CASSLYQQTSGSLNEQFF.

The chain employs TRBV15 and TRBJ2-5; TCRdb designates TRBD2, a call that cannot be tested without DNA. Germline CDR1 LNHNV, CDR2 YYDKDF (reference sequence). This CDR3 is built from 15 residues. The CDR3 loop reads CATTASAGVAETQYF. Complete variable domain (other parts from reference TRBV15 and TRBJ2-5): DAMVIQNPRYQVTQFGKPVTLSCSQTLNHNVMYWYQQKSSQAPKLLFHYYDKDFNNEADTPDNFQSRRPNTSFCFLDIRSPGLGDTAMYLCATTASAGVAETQYFGPGTRLLVL.

V and J are TRBV28 and TRBJ2-5. The CDR3 is 14 residues long. Germline CDR1 MDHEN, CDR2 SYDVKM. CDR3 in amino acids: CASSFSRRQETQYF.

The chain is built from TRBV6-5 and TRBJ2-1; TCRdb lists TRBD2, though no DNA is available to test this call. CDR3 size: 12 residues. Germline V gene sequence: CDR1 MNHEY, CDR2 SVGAGI. CDR3 sequence reads: CASSYGGDEQFF.